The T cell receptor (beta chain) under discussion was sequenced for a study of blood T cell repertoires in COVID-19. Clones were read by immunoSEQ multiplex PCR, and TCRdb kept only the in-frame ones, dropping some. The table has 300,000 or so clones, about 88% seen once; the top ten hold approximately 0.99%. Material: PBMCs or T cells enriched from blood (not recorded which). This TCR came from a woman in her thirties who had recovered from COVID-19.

The CDR3 protein is CASSLGSGGYNEQFF. The CDR3 bases are TGTGCCAGCAGCTTAGGGTCTGGGGGGTACAATGAGCAGTTCTTC. V and J are TRBV7-8 and TRBJ2-1, with D perhaps matching TRBD2 (6 bases). Germline V gene data show CDR1 as SGHVS and CDR2 as FQNEAQ. This CDR3 region has 15 residues. Deletions cut 1 base from V and 4 bases from J, with 11 bases between.